One T cell receptor beta chain is described in this entry. Sequencing was performed with immunoSEQ multiplex PCR; in TCRdb, only in-frame clones are kept and a portion is missing. The sample shows about 73,000 clones, around 90% of them seen only once. Germline CDR1 and CDR2: GTSNPN and SVGIG (reference sequence). The CDR3 spans 15 residues. The V segment lost 5 bases and the J segment 8 bases; nucleotides outside the gene matches: 10. The source of the sample is a study of OX40 agonist ivuxolimab in advanced cancers. The source material was CD4+ or CD8+ T cells sorted from blood, sampled in a trial of the OX40 agonist ivuxolimab. This sequence originates from an adult with an advanced solid tumor such as melanoma, head and neck, liver or kidney cancer. The chain is built from TRBV30 and TRBJ2-1, with 12 bases that match TRBD2. CDR3 sequence: CAWSKGLAGIDEQFF. The CDR3 bases are TGTGCCTGGTCGAAGGGACTAGCGGGTATCGATGAGCAGTTCTTC.